The 10 T cell receptor beta chains in this list originate from one sample, sequenced in a study of human T cells and chemical hapten exposure. Time point denoted: patch test 1, 2 weeks after DPC sensitization. Treatment specified: therapeutic diphenylcyclopropenone sensitization with weekly scalp DPC. TCRdb re-analysed the RACE reads in MiXCR, keeping a single row per CDR3 protein. The sample has about 120,000 distinct CDR3 sequences, roughly an eighth seen once. The source material was whole blood, sampled in connection with sensitization to the hapten diphenylcyclopropenone (DPC). All receptors derive from a man younger than 35 with alopecia areata. Some clones in this sample may be carry-over from other donors' samples.

This sequence joins TRBV7-9 and TRBJ2-1, with unresolved D. Germline V gene sequence: CDR1 SEHNR, CDR2 FQNEAQ (reference sequence). The CDR3 totals 12 residues. The V end lost 4 bases, the J end lost 14 bases, and 15 bases lay between the germline ends. The CDR3 coding sequence is TGTGCCAGCAGCTCCTCCTATCACGGAAAGTTCTTC. Translated: CASSSSYHGKFF.

This clonotype was observed a handful of times. V gene TRBV7-2 combines with J gene TRBJ2-5; D unclear. Trimming removed 1 base at V and 3 bases at J, with 9 bases between. This CDR3 comprises 14 residues. Germline CDR1 SGHTA, CDR2 FQGNSA. The CDR3 DNA follows: TGTGCCAGCAGCTTAGACACCCAGGAAGAGACCCAGTACTTC. Translating it yields CASSLDTQEETQYF.

The V and J genes are TRBV14 and TRBJ2-1; 7 bases match TRBD1. Germline V gene sequence: CDR1 SGHDN, CDR2 FVKESK. The CDR3 has 14 amino acids. The junction had 5 bases not matched to a gene; V was cut back by 1 base and J by 8 bases. CDR3 coding DNA: TGTGCCAGCAGCCAAGTGACAGGGTATGATGAGCAGTTCTTC. As protein: CASSQVTGYDEQFF. The full variable domain, rest sourced from reference TRBV14 and TRBJ2-1, is EAGVTQFPSHSVIEKGQTVTLRCDPISGHDNLYWYRRVMGKEIKFLLHFVKESKQDESGMPNNRFLAERTGGTYSTLKVQPAELEDSGVYFCASSQVTGYDEQFFGPGTRLTVL.

This clonotype has just a few counts. CDR3 sequence reads: CASSIGNQPQHF. CDR3 nucleotides: TGTGCCAGTAGTATTGGCAATCAGCCCCAGCATTTT. V is TRBV19 and J is TRBJ1-5; D uncertain. Trimming removed 3 bases from V and 2 bases from J, with 2 bases in between. Germline V CDR1 and CDR2: LNHDA, SQIVND (reference sequence). CDR3 length equals 12 residues.

The chain is built from TRBV7-3 and TRBJ1-1; maybe TRBD1 (5 bases). V lost 2 bases to trimming and J lost 9 bases, with 10 bases between them. The CDR3 spans 12 residues. Germline V CDR1 and CDR2: SGHTA, FQGTGA. The CDR3 sequence is CASSLGGSKAFF. In DNA form, the CDR3 reads TGTGCCAGCAGCTTAGGGGGATCTAAAGCTTTCTTT.

This clonotype has just a few counts. V is TRBV5-3 and J is TRBJ2-3, with a possible D match to TRBD2 (6 bases). TRBV5-3 is identified as an open reading frame with a role that is uncertain. The CDR3 has 15 residues. The ends were cut back, 4 bases at V and 1 base at J, with 13 bases in the middle. The CDR3 region is CARSLGRACTDTQYF. The CDR3 DNA is TGTGCCAGAAGCCTCGGGAGAGCATGCACAGATACGCAGTATTTT.

This clonotype was observed many times. This chain links TRBV7-3 with TRBJ1-1; D remains unclear. The germline CDR1 and CDR2 sequences are SGHTA and FQGTGA. V lost 6 bases to trimming and J lost 1 base, with 9 bases between them. The CDR3 spans 13 residues. The CDR3 region is CASSPSGNTEAFF. The CDR3 DNA follows: TGTGCCAGCAGTCCCAGCGGGAACACTGAAGCTTTCTTT.

The rearrangement links TRBV5-1 to TRBJ1-5, with TRBD1 identical over 7 bases. The CDR3 spans 16 residues. CDR1 SGHRS and CDR2 YFSETQ come from the germline V gene. Trimming removed 4 bases from V and 2 bases from J; junction bases left unmatched: 9. CDR3 amino acids: CASSQGQLGGNQPQHF. CDR3 in DNA: TGCGCCAGCAGCCAGGGACAGCTCGGGGGCAATCAGCCCCAGCATTTT.

V and J are TRBV15 and TRBJ2-2; tentatively, D is TRBD1 (5 bases). The CDR3 has 15 residues. The V gene's germline CDR1 is LNHNV and CDR2 YYDKDF (reference sequence). Trimming left V 1 base short and J 5 bases short, with 11 bases between. The CDR3: CATSRGGARTGELFF. The CDR3, as DNA: TGTGCCACCAGCAGAGGTGGGGCCCGAACCGGGGAGCTGTTTTTT.

The V gene is TRBV7-2, the J gene TRBJ1-3, with D unclear. Germline CDR1 SGHTA, CDR2 FQGNSA. This CDR3 has 14 amino acids. Trimming pared 5 bases from V and 1 base from J, leaving 9 bases between. The CDR3 here is CASSRARSGNTIYF. Written as DNA, the CDR3 is TGTGCCAGCAGCAGGGCCCGGTCTGGAAACACCATATATTTT.